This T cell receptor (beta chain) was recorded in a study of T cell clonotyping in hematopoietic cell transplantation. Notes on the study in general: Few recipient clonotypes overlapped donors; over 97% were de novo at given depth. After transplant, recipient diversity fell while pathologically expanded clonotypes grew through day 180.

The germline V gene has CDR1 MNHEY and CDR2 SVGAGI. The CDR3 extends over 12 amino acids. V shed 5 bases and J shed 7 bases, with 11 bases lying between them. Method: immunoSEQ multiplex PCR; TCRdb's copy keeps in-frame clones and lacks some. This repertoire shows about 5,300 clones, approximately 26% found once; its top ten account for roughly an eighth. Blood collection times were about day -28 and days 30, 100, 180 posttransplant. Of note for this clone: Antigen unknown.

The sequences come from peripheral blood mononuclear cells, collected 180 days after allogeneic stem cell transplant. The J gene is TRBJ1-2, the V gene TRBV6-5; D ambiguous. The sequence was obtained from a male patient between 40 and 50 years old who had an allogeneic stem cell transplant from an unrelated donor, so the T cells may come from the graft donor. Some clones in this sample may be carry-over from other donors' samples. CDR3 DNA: TGTGCCAGCAGTACCAGGTTTGGTGGCTACACCTTC. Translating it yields CASSTRFGGYTF.